One sample yielded the 6 T cell receptor beta chains listed below, sequenced in a study of T cells in Graves' hyperthyroidism and ophthalmopathy. TCR beta CDR3 sequences were amplified from RNA transcripts. A first-round RT-PCR of the TCR CDR3 used the HTBI primer set. MiXCR, applied by TCRdb to the multiplex PCR reads, yields one record per CDR3 protein. There are 600,000 to 900,000 distinct CDR3 sequences in the sample; about 15% occur only once, and about 8.4% lies in the top ten. The sequenced sample consisted of blood. The receptors derive from a young man with Graves' hyperthyroidism.

CDR3 loop: CASSTTGSPRYGYTF. The DNA of the CDR3 is TGTGCCAGTAGTACCACAGGCTCCCCTCGCTATGGCTACACCTTC. The chain carries TRBV19 and TRBJ1-2; the D gene is possibly TRBD1 (5 bases). The CDR3 totals 15 residues. V was pared by 4 bases and J by 4 bases, with 16 bases between. Per germline, CDR1 LNHDA and CDR2 SQIVND (reference sequence).

This rearrangement joins TRBV11-1 to TRBJ2-7; D ambiguous. The V gene lost 5 bases and the J gene lost 6 bases, with 17 bases spanning the gap. CDR1 is SGHAT, CDR2 FQDESV, per germline (reference sequence). The CDR3 has 14 amino acids. The DNA of the CDR3 is TGTGCCAGCAGCCCCAAAAGGACGGCCTCCGAGCAGTACTTC. This codes for CASSPKRTASEQYF.

Details on this clonotype: Just one base apart from a much larger clone, this may be a read error. V is TRBV12-3 or TRBV12-4 and J is TRBJ1-4; possibly TRBD1 for D (5 bases). The ends were cut back, 8 bases at V and 4 bases at J, with 14 bases in the middle. This CDR3 comprises 14 residues. CDR3: CASRSRGVNEKLFF. CDR3 nucleotide sequence: TGTGCCAGCCGATCGAGGGGAGTTAATGAAAAACTGTTTTTT.

This clonotype was recorded at least ten times. The V gene is TRBV7-9, the J gene TRBJ2-3; the D gene is possibly TRBD2 (6 bases). Germline V CDR1 and CDR2: SEHNR, FQNEAQ (reference sequence). The CDR3 consists of 16 residues. Trimming stripped 0 bases from V and 2 bases from J, with 12 bases between. CDR3 loop: CASSLARDFLTDTQYF. Written as DNA, the CDR3 is TGTGCCAGCAGCTTAGCGCGGGACTTCCTCACAGATACGCAGTATTTT.

The chain employs TRBV7-2 and TRBJ2-3; no clear D gene. The CDR3 consists of 15 residues. Trimming cost V 5 bases and J 2 bases, with 14 bases left between them. Germline CDR1 is SGHTA and CDR2 is FQGNSA. The CDR3 bases are TGTGCCAGCAGCCCCCAAGCCCGGTACACAGATACGCAGTATTTT. Its protein is CASSPQARYTDTQYF.

This clonotype came up a few times. The chain is built from TRBV5-1 and TRBJ2-7; 7 bases line up with TRBD1. The CDR3 length is 15 residues. Germline V lookup: CDR1 SGHRS, CDR2 YFSETQ. V was clipped by 4 bases and J by 4 bases; unmatched bases: 11. CDR3 loop: CASSPDRWSGYEQYF. CDR3 DNA sequence: TGCGCCAGCAGCCCGGACAGGTGGTCTGGGTACGAGCAGTACTTC.